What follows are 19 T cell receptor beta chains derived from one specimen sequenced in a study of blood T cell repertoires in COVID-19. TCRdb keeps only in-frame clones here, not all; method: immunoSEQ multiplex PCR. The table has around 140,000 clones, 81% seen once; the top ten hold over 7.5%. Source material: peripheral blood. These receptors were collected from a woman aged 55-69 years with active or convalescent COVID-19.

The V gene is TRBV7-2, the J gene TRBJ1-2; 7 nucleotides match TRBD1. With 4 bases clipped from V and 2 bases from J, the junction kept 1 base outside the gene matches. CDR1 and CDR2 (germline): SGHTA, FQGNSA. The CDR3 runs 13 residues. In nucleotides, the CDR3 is TGTGCCAGCAGCTCGGGACAGAACTATGGCTACACCTTC. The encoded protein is CASSSGQNYGYTF.

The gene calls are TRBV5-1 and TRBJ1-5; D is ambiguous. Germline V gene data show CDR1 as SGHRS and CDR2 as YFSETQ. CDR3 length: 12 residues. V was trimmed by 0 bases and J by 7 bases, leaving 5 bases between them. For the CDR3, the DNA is TGCGCCAGCAGCTTGGCCCAACAGCCCCAGCATTTT. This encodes CASSLAQQPQHF.

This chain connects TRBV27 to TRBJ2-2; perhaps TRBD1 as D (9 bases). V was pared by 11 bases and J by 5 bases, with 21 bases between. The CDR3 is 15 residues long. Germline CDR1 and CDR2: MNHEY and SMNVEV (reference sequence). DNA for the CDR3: TGTGCCCGCCGGGGGGGGGACAGGGAGACCGGGGAGCTGTTTTTT. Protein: CARRGGDRETGELFF.

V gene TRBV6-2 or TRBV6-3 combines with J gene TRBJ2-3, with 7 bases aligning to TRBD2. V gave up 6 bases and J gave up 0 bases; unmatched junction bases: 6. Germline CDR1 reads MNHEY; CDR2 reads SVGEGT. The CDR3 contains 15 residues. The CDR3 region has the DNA TGTGCCAGCAGCCTGAGCGGGGCTAGCACAGATACGCAGTATTTT. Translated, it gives CASSLSGASTDTQYF.

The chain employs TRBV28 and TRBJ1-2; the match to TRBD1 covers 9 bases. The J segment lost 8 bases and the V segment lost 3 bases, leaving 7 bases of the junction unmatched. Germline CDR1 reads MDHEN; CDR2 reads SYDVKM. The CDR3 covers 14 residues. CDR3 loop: CASSFLDRGGGYTF. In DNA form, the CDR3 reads TGTGCCAGCAGTTTCCTGGACAGGGGCGGCGGCTACACCTTC.

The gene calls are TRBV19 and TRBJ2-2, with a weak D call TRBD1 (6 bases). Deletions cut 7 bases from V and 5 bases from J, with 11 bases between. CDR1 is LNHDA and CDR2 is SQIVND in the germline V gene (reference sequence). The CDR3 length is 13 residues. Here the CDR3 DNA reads TGTGCCAGTACCCCTACAGGGACCGGGGAGCTGTTTTTT. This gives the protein CASTPTGTGELFF.

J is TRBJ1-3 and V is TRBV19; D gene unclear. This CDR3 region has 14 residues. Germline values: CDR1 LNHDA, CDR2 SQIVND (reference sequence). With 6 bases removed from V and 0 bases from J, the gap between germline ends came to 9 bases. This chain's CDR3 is CASSSESSGNTIYF. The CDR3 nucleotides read TGTGCCAGTAGCTCCGAGAGCTCTGGAAACACCATATATTTT.

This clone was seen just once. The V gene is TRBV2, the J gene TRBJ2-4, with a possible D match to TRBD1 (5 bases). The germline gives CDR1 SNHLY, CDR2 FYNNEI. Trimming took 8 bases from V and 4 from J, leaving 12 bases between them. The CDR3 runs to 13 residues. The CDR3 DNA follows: TGTGCCAGCCAACAGGACCAGAAAAACATTCAGTACTTC. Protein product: CASQQDQKNIQYF.

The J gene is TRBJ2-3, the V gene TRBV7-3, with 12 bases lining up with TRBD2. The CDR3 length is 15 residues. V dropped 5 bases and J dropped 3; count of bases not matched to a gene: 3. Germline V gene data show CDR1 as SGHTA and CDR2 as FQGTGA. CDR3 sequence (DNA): TGTGCCAGCAGCCGAACTAGCGGGAGGACAGATACGCAGTATTTT. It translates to CASSRTSGRTDTQYF.

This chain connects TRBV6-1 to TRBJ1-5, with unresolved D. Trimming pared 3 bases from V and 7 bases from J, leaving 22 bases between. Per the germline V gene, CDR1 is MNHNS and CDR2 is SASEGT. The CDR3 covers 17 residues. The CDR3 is CASSDAQFRGGRQPQHF. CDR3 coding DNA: TGTGCCAGCAGTGATGCCCAATTCCGTGGAGGCCGGCAGCCCCAGCATTTT.

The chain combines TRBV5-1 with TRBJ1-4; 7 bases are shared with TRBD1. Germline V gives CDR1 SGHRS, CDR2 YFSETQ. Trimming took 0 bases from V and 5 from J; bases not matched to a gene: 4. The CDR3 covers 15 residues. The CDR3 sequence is CASSLEGAWNEKLFF. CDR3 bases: TGCGCCAGCAGCTTGGAGGGGGCGTGGAATGAAAAACTGTTTTTT.

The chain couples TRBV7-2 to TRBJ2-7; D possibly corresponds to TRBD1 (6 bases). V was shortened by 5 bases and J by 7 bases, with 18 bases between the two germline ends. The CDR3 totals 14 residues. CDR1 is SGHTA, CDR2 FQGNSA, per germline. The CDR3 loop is CASSPGQGLGEQYF. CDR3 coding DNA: TGTGCCAGCAGCCCCGGGCAGGGGTTAGGGGAGCAGTACTTC.

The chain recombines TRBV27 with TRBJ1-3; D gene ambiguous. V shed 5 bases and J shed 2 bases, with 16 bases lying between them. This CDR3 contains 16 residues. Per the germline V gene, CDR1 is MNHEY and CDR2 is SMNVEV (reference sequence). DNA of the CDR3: TGTGCCAGCAGTCCCCACGCCCCCAAGCCTGGAAACACCATATATTTT. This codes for CASSPHAPKPGNTIYF.

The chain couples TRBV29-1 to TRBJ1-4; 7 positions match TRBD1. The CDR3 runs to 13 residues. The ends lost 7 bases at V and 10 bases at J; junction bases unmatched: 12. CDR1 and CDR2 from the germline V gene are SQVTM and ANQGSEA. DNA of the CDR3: TGCAGCGCTACGACAGGGACAATGGGAAAACTGTTTTTT. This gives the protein CSATTGTMGKLFF. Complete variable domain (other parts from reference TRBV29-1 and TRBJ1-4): SAVISQKPSRDICQRGTSLTIQCQVDSQVTMMFWYRQQPGQSLTLIATANQGSEATYESGFVIDKFPISRPNLTFSTLTVSNMSPEDSSIYLCSATTGTMGKLFFGSGTQLSVL.

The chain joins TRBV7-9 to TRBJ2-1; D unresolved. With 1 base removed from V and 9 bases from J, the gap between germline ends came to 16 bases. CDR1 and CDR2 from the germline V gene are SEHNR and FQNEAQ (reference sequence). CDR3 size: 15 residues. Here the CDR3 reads CASSLEALEYGEQFF. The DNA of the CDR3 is TGTGCCAGCAGCTTAGAAGCTTTAGAGTACGGTGAGCAGTTCTTC.

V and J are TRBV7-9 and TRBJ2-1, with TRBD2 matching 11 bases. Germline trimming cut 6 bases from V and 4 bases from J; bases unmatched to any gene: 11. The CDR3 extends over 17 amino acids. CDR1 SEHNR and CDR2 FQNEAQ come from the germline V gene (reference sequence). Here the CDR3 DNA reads TGTGCCAGCAGTTCCGCCCGACTAGCGGGACAGTACAATGAGCAGTTCTTC. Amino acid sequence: CASSSARLAGQYNEQFF.

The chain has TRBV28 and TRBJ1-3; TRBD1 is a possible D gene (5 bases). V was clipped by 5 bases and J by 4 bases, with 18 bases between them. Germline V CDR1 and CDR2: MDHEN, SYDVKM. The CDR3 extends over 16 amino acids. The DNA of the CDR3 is TGTGCCAGCAGTCCCCAATTACAGGTGACCGGAAACACCATATATTTT. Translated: CASSPQLQVTGNTIYF.

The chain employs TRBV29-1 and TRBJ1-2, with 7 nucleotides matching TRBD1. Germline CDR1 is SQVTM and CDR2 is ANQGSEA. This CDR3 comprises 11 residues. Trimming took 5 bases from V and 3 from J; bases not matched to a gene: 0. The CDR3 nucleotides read TGCAGCGTTACAGGGGACTATGGCTACACCTTC. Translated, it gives CSVTGDYGYTF.

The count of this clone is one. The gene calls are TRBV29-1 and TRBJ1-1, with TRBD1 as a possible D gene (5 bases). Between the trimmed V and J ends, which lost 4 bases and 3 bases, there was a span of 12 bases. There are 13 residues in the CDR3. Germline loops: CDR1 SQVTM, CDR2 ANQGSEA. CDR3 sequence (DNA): TGCAGCGTTGTGATGGGGGGAGACACTGAAGCTTTCTTT. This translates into CSVVMGGDTEAFF.